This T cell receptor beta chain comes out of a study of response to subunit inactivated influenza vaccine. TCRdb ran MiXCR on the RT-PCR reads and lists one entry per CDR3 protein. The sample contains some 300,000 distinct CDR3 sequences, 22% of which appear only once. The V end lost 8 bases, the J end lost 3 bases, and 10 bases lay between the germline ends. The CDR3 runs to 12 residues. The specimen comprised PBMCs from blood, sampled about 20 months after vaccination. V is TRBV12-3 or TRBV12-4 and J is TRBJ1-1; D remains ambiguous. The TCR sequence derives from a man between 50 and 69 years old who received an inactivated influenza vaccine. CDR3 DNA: TGTGCCAGCGGCATGGGCGACACTGAAGCTTTCTTT. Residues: CASGMGDTEAFF.